The 27 T cell receptor beta chains below all came from one sample that was sequenced in a study of PD-1 blockade in mismatch repair-deficient tumors. Using immunoSEQ multiplex PCR, the repertoire was profiled, and TCRdb retains in-frame clones only, with some absent. The table records just under 65,000 clones, approximately 88% of them present only once. Here the sequenced sample was peripheral blood, taken 52 weeks after starting pembrolizumab. The receptor source for this set is an adult with mismatch repair-deficient cancer.

The CDR3 sequence is CASSHFTLAPEDTQYF. CDR3 in DNA: TGTGCCAGCAGCCATTTTACACTAGCGCCCGAGGATACGCAGTATTTT. J is TRBJ2-3 and V is TRBV4-2, with TRBD2 matching over 7 bases. Germline values: CDR1 LGHNA, CDR2 YNFKEQ. The V segment lost 3 bases and the J segment 6 bases; nucleotides outside the gene matches: 12. The length of the CDR3 is 16 residues.

The V gene is TRBV5-1, the J gene TRBJ1-1, with 7 bases identical to TRBD1. This CDR3 has 16 amino acids. Trimming at V came to 3 bases and at J to 5 bases, leaving 13 bases not matched to a gene. Per germline, CDR1 SGHRS and CDR2 YFSETQ. The DNA of the CDR3 is TGCGCCAGCAGCTCTTCGACAGGGAAGATTAGGACTGAAGCTTTCTTT. Translated: CASSSSTGKIRTEAFF. The entire variable domain, with the rest obtained from reference TRBV5-1 and TRBJ1-1, is as follows: KAGVTQTPRYLIKTRGQQVTLSCSPISGHRSVSWYQQTPGQGLQFLFEYFSETQRNKGNFPGRFSGRQFSNSRSEMNVSTLELGDSALYLCASSSSTGKIRTEAFFGQGTRLTVV.

CDR3 amino acids: CAWSRGSGNTIYF. In DNA, the CDR3 is TGTGCCTGGAGTAGGGGGTCTGGAAACACCATATATTTT. The V and J genes are TRBV30 and TRBJ1-3, with a possible D match to TRBD1 (6 bases). V lost 2 bases, J lost 1 base, and 6 bases lay in between. Germline CDR1 reads GTSNPN; CDR2 reads SVGIG (reference sequence). CDR3 length: 13 residues.

The chain joins TRBV19 to TRBJ1-2; D unclear. This CDR3 contains 15 residues. Trimming took off 2 bases at V and 1 base at J, with 11 bases between the two ends. Germline CDR1 LNHDA, CDR2 SQIVND (reference sequence). This CDR3 is CASSILQRGNYGYTF. In nucleotides, the CDR3 is TGTGCCAGTAGTATACTACAGCGAGGTAACTATGGCTACACCTTC.

The chain uses TRBV7-9 and TRBJ2-1, with unresolved D. The CDR3 consists of 15 residues. V was pared by 1 base and J by 0 bases, with 7 bases between. CDR1 and CDR2 (germline): SEHNR, FQNEAQ (reference sequence). CDR3 DNA: TGTGCCAGCAGCTTAGTGCGGAGCTCCTACAATGAGCAGTTCTTC. It yields the protein CASSLVRSSYNEQFF.

The chain is built from TRBV14 and TRBJ1-1; the D is unclear. Trimming shortened V by 4 bases and J by 9 bases, and 12 bases separated the two germline ends. The CDR3 has 12 residues. Germline V lookup: CDR1 SGHDN, CDR2 FVKESK. CDR3 in amino acids: CASSLGLSKAFF. The CDR3 DNA reads as TGTGCCAGCAGCCTAGGGCTGTCCAAAGCTTTCTTT.

This clone appeared once. The chain couples TRBV25-1 to TRBJ2-1; tentatively, D is TRBD2 (5 bases). This CDR3 spans 14 amino acids. Trimming took off 1 base at V and 9 bases at J, with 13 bases between the two ends. The V gene's germline CDR1 is MGHDK and CDR2 SYGVNS. The CDR3 DNA follows: TGTGCCAGCAGTGAATTACTAGATACCTCTGAGCAGTTCTTC. Protein sequence: CASSELLDTSEQFF.

The CDR3 DNA sequence: TGTGCCAGCAGCTTCTCACCGGGACAGGGGGTAGATACGCAGTATTTT. Protein sequence: CASSFSPGQGVDTQYF. The chain uses TRBV5-6 and TRBJ2-3; TRBD1 matches 11 bases. The length of the CDR3 is 16 residues. Germline CDR1 is SGHDT and CDR2 is YYEEEE. The V and J ends lost 2 bases and 5 bases, in that order; junction bases with no gene match: 7.

The V gene is TRBV7-9, the J gene TRBJ2-1, with TRBD1 matching over 8 bases. The CDR3 length is 18 residues. Per the germline V gene, CDR1 is SEHNR and CDR2 is FQNEAQ (reference sequence). The ends lost 4 bases at V and 15 bases at J; junction bases unmatched: 26. The chain's CDR3 is CASSSLGTGATGTPKPFF. The CDR3 bases are TGTGCCAGCAGCTCTTTAGGGACAGGAGCAACCGGGACCCCTAAGCCGTTCTTC.

J is TRBJ1-1 and V is TRBV9; 8 nucleotides match TRBD1. There are 15 residues in the CDR3. V lost 4 bases to trimming and J lost 2 bases; unmatched junction nucleotides: 7. Germline V gives CDR1 SGDLS, CDR2 YYNGEE. The CDR3 here is CASSPGTGFNTEAFF. Written as DNA, the CDR3 is TGTGCCAGCAGCCCCGGGACAGGCTTTAACACTGAAGCTTTCTTT.

The chain combines TRBV6-5 with TRBJ2-7; D possibly corresponds to TRBD2 (7 bases). The CDR3 has 15 amino acids. Trimming took off 6 bases at V and 4 bases at J, with 19 bases between the two ends. Germline V gives CDR1 MNHEY, CDR2 SVGAGI. DNA for the CDR3: TGTGCCAGCAGCCCCCCGGGGGGCGGGAGATACGAGCAGTACTTC. Translating gives CASSPPGGGRYEQYF.

The chain joins TRBV2 to TRBJ2-2, with 7 bases that match TRBD1. This CDR3 spans 18 amino acids. The germline gives CDR1 SNHLY, CDR2 FYNNEI. With V trimmed by 6 bases and J by 0 bases, 13 bases remained unmatched. The CDR3 DNA sequence: TGTGCCAGCAGCGGGGTTTATGTGGGACAGACGAACACCGGGGAGCTGTTTTTT. Amino acids: CASSGVYVGQTNTGELFF.

V gene TRBV5-1 combines with J gene TRBJ2-7; D remains ambiguous. This CDR3 region has 15 residues. Between the trimmed V and J ends, which lost 4 bases and 0 bases, there was a span of 14 bases. Germline V gene data show CDR1 as SGHRS and CDR2 as YFSETQ. CDR3 protein: CASSPGVLISYEQYF. CDR3 DNA: TGCGCCAGCAGCCCCGGAGTCCTGATCTCCTACGAGCAGTACTTC.

This rearrangement joins TRBV28 to TRBJ2-7; TRBD1 is a possible D gene (5 bases). The CDR3 totals 15 residues. Trimming stripped 0 bases from V and 4 bases from J, with 13 bases between. Germline CDR1 and CDR2: MDHEN and SYDVKM. The CDR3 reads CASSLWRTLYYEQYF. CDR3 nucleotides: TGTGCCAGCAGTTTATGGAGGACACTTTATTACGAGCAGTACTTC.

This sequence joins TRBV6-5 and TRBJ1-1; unclear D gene. The CDR3 loop spans 13 amino acids. Germline CDR1 is MNHEY and CDR2 is SVGAGI. V shed 2 bases and J shed 4 bases, with 8 bases lying between them. CDR3 residues: CASSYGSLTEAFF. The CDR3 DNA reads TGTGCCAGCAGTTACGGATCACTCACTGAAGCTTTCTTT.

V is TRBV11-3 and J is TRBJ1-1, with 7 bases aligning to TRBD1. CDR1 and CDR2 from the germline V gene are SGHNT and YENEEA. J gave up 5 bases and V 6 bases, and 6 bases lay outside the gene matches. The CDR3 length is 13 residues. The CDR3 reads CASSPIQGTEAFF. In nucleotides, the CDR3 is TGTGCCAGCAGTCCAATACAGGGGACTGAAGCTTTCTTT.

The chain carries TRBV29-1 and TRBJ1-5, with D maybe TRBD1 (6 bases). Germline-derived CDR1 and CDR2 are SQVTM and ANQGSEA. V lost 5 bases and J lost 1, with 12 bases in between. This CDR3 is 14 amino acids long. CDR3 sequence reads: CSVSTGRSNQPQHF. DNA for the CDR3: TGCAGCGTTTCTACAGGGCGGAGCAATCAGCCCCAGCATTTT. Based on the CDR3 plus reference TRBV29-1 and TRBJ1-5, the full variable domain is SAVISQKPSRDICQRGTSLTIQCQVDSQVTMMFWYRQQPGQSLTLIATANQGSEATYESGFVIDKFPISRPNLTFSTLTVSNMSPEDSSIYLCSVSTGRSNQPQHFGDGTRLSIL.

The gene calls are TRBV13 and TRBJ2-7; maybe TRBD1 (5 bases). CDR1 and CDR2 from the germline V gene are PRHDT and FYEKMQ (reference sequence). The CDR3 loop spans 16 amino acids. V was trimmed by 0 bases and J by 6 bases, leaving 18 bases between them. CDR3 bases: TGTGCCAGCAGCTTAGGGGCTGCCAGGGCGGATTCCGAGCAGTACTTC. The encoded protein is CASSLGAARADSEQYF.

The chain couples TRBV30 to TRBJ2-7, with D perhaps TRBD1 (7 bases). Trimming stripped 3 bases from V and 2 bases from J, with 14 bases between. The CDR3 is 14 amino acids. The germline V gene has CDR1 GTSNPN and CDR2 SVGIG (reference sequence). This chain's CDR3 is CAWSRGTVTYEQYF. The CDR3 DNA reads as TGTGCCTGGAGCCGGGGGACAGTGACCTACGAGCAGTACTTC.

The J gene is TRBJ2-7, the V gene TRBV5-4; D perhaps matches TRBD2 (6 bases). The CDR3 consists of 15 residues. Germline V gives CDR1 SGHNT, CDR2 YYREEE (reference sequence). Trimming pared 3 bases from V and 5 bases from J, leaving 18 bases between. CDR3 sequence: CASSSPGRAGNEQYF. CDR3 coding DNA: TGTGCCAGCAGCTCCCCCGGTAGGGCGGGGAACGAGCAGTACTTC.

V gene TRBV7-6 combines with J gene TRBJ2-5; 8 bases match TRBD1. The CDR3 extends over 14 amino acids. V gave up 1 base and J gave up 2 bases; unmatched junction bases: 0. Germline V gives CDR1 SGHVS, CDR2 FNYEAQ. CDR3 in amino acids: CASSLGTGQETQYF. The CDR3 nucleotides read TGTGCCAGCAGCTTAGGGACAGGGCAAGAGACCCAGTACTTC.

This chain connects TRBV14 to TRBJ2-3; maybe TRBD2 (5 bases). Per germline, CDR1 SGHDN and CDR2 FVKESK. The V end was cut by 4 bases, the J end by 5 bases, with 13 bases between. The CDR3 totals 14 residues. CDR3 DNA: TGTGCCAGCAGCCGAAAGGGAGAGATAGATACGCAGTATTTT. This encodes CASSRKGEIDTQYF.

The chain is built from TRBV5-4 and TRBJ1-2, with D unclear. Germline values: CDR1 SGHNT, CDR2 YYREEE (reference sequence). There are 13 residues in the CDR3. V lost 4 bases to trimming and J lost 4 bases, with 11 bases between them. CDR3 region: CASSGGVFYGYTF. Written as DNA, the CDR3 is TGTGCCAGCAGCGGCGGGGTGTTCTATGGCTACACCTTC.

Concerning this clone itself: The same CDR3 is also encoded by other DNA sequences in this sample. The rearrangement uses TRBV28 and TRBJ2-7; 15 nucleotides line up with TRBD2. Germline assignment: CDR1 MDHEN and CDR2 SYDVKM. V shed 5 bases, J shed 2 bases, and the junction held 4 bases outside the gene matches. The CDR3 totals 16 residues. The CDR3 coding sequence is TGTGCCAGCAGTCCCGGACTAGCGGGAGGGCCCTACGAGCAGTACTTC. This gives the protein CASSPGLAGGPYEQYF. The variable domain in full, with the rest retrieved from reference TRBV28 and TRBJ2-7, is DVKVTQSSRYLVKRTGEKVFLECVQDMDHENMFWYRQDPGLGLRLIYFSYDVKMKEKGDIPEGYSVSREKKERFSLILESASTNQTSMYLCASSPGLAGGPYEQYFGPGTRLTVT.

This chain joins TRBV7-9 and TRBJ2-5, with D possibly TRBD2 on 7 matching bases. CDR1 is SEHNR, CDR2 FQNEAQ, per germline (reference sequence). CDR3 size: 16 residues. Trimming removed 4 bases at V and 0 bases at J, with 15 bases between. CDR3 sequence reads: CASSSWGGQDQETQYF. CDR3 sequence (DNA): TGTGCCAGCAGCTCGTGGGGGGGGCAGGACCAAGAGACCCAGTACTTC. Full variable domain (rest looked up from reference TRBV7-9 and TRBJ2-5): DTGVSQNPRHKITKRGQNVTFRCDPISEHNRLYWYRQTLGQGPEFLTYFQNEAQLEKSRLLSDRFSAERPKGSFSTLEIQRTEQGDSAMYLCASSSWGGQDQETQYFGPGTRLLVL.

The chain joins TRBV9 to TRBJ1-2; D is perhaps TRBD1 (6 bases). Trimming shortened V by 5 bases and J by 4 bases, and 12 bases separated the two germline ends. CDR1 SGDLS and CDR2 YYNGEE come from the germline V gene. There are 13 residues in the CDR3. CDR3 region: CASRSGGGYGYTF. As DNA, the CDR3 is TGTGCCAGCAGGTCGGGGGGCGGCTATGGCTACACCTTC.

The V and J genes are TRBV11-3 and TRBJ2-7; D gene ambiguous. Per germline, CDR1 SGHNT and CDR2 YENEEA. Trimming removed 2 bases from V and 3 bases from J, with 11 bases in between. The CDR3 length is 14 residues. CDR3 nucleotides: TGTGCCAGCAGCTTATTGTCAAGAGGCTACGAGCAGTACTTC. Amino acids: CASSLLSRGYEQYF. The complete variable domain, with remaining parts taken from reference TRBV11-3 and TRBJ2-7, reads EAGVVQSPRYKIIEKKQPVAFWCNPISGHNTLYWYLQNLGQGPELLIRYENEEAVDDSQLPKDRFSAERLKGVDSTLKIQPAELGDSAVYLCASSLLSRGYEQYFGPGTRLTVT.